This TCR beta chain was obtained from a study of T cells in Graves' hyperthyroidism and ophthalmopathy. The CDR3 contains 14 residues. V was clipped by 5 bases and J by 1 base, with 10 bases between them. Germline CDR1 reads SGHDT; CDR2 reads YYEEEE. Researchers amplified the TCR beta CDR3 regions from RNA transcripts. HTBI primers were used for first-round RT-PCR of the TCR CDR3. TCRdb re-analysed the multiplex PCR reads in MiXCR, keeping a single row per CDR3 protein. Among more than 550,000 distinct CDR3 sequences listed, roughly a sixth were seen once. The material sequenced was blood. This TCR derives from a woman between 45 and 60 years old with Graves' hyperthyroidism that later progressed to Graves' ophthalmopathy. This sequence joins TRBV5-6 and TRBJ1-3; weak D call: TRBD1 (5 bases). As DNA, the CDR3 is TGTGCCAGCAGACCGGGACTTTCTGGAAACACCATATATTTT. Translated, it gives CASRPGLSGNTIYF.